This record concerns one T cell receptor (beta chain) sequence. Its antigen is unknown. This sample stems from a study of cytomegalovirus exposure and HLA in healthy donors. Findings of the study overall: When the data were analyzed later, several of the most significant clusters appeared to be linked to common viral pathogens. Reports state that TCR beta sequences accurately predicted most subjects' HLA-A and HLA-B alleles.

PCR involved 60 Vbeta and 13 Jbeta primers. The table came from immunoSEQ multiplex PCR; TCRdb's copy has only in-frame clones and leaves some out. The table includes more than 95,000 clones, 80% to 90% detected once. CDR1 is SGDLS and CDR2 is YYNGEE in the germline V gene. With 0 bases removed from V and 6 bases from J, the gap between germline ends came to 15 bases. CDR3 length: 15 residues. This TCR was recovered from a woman in her thirties in good health and CMV-seronegative. V gene TRBV9 combines with J gene TRBJ1-2, with D possibly being TRBD1 (5 bases). The source material was PBMCs. CDR3 sequence: CASSVAVGGVDGYTF. CDR3 nucleotide sequence: TGTGCCAGCAGCGTAGCTGTTGGGGGGGTGGATGGCTACACCTTC.